This TCR beta chain was obtained from a study of CD8+CD57+ T cells in acquired aplastic anemia. The study's findings and limits: Patients and controls shared roughly 30 CD8+ CDR3 sequences, which appeared highly expressed in patients and within their immunodominant clones. No significant difference in CD8+ Simpson's diversity was found between patients and controls.

This clonotype was seen ten or more times. Its antigen is unidentified. Germline assignment: CDR1 LNHDA and CDR2 SQIVND (reference sequence). The V end lost 2 bases, the J end lost 5 bases, and 10 bases lay between the germline ends. This CDR3 is built from 14 residues. The template used for profiling TCR beta VDJ and CDR3 was genomic DNA. In TCRdb, the reads were re-called with MiXCR into one record per CDR3 protein. The sample includes roughly 280,000 distinct CDR3 sequences, about three fifths seen only once; the top ten take approximately 1.3%. Previously, flow cytometry had revealed CD8+CD57+ cell expansion in the patients chosen for sequencing. There were no patients without severe acquired aplastic anemia. Blood came from patients not yet given any therapy.

The chain recombines TRBV19 with TRBJ1-5, with D perhaps TRBD1 (5 bases). Sequencing was performed on sorted CD4+, CD8+, or CD8+CD57+ T cells (not recorded which) from PBMCs. This receptor was obtained from a human donor with aplastic anemia. The CDR3 DNA sequence: TGTGCCAGTAGTATACAGGGTCCGGATCAGCCCCAGCATTTT. Translation: CASSIQGPDQPQHF.